These 20 T cell receptor beta chains originate from one sample sequenced in a study of CXCR3-negative and CXCR3-positive naive CD8 T cells. Findings of the study overall: Higher TRB CDR3 hydrophobicity marked CXCR3-positive naive cells relative to CXCR3-negative naive cells.

These receptors' antigens are unknown. Researchers prepared the TRB cDNA libraries using 5' RACE with UMI labels. TCRdb reprocessed the 5' RACE reads and keeps a single row for each CDR3 protein, giving no DNA. In total, the table holds 130,000 or so distinct CDR3 sequences. Material: naive CXCR3+ CD8+ T cells from blood. Indicated subset: CD45RO-CCR7+CD27+CD95- naive CD8+ T cells expressing CXCR3 (TNR3+). Receptor source: a human donor in good health. Some clones in this sample may be carry-over from other donors' samples.

The V and J genes are TRBV28 and TRBJ2-5. Germline V lookup: CDR1 MDHEN, CDR2 SYDVKM. The CDR3 loop spans 13 amino acids. The CDR3 spells CASSLALPETQYF.

CDR3 sequence reads: CASSEAPAYEQYF. V usage is TRBV2 and J usage is TRBJ2-7; the D call of TRBD1 rests on TCRdb alone, since no DNA is present to check it. The CDR3 spans 13 residues. Germline CDR1 is SNHLY and CDR2 is FYNNEI.

The chain couples TRBV7-9 to TRBJ2-5. The V gene's germline CDR1 is SEHNR and CDR2 FQNEAQ (reference sequence). This CDR3 has 14 residues. This chain's CDR3 is CASSLVISGETQYF.

The rearrangement joins TRBV29-1 to TRBJ2-1; the D gene TCRdb calls, TRBD1, cannot be checked with no DNA. Germline CDR1 is SQVTM and CDR2 is ANQGSEA. The length of the CDR3 is 16 residues. CDR3 sequence: CSVTGVVGASYNEQFF.

The chain links TRBV7-2 to TRBJ1-6. Per germline, CDR1 SGHTA and CDR2 FQGNSA. This CDR3 comprises 19 residues. CDR3 in amino acids: CASSLASKHPSSYNSPLHF.

J is TRBJ2-5 and V is TRBV7-2. Germline V gives CDR1 SGHTA, CDR2 FQGNSA. The CDR3 consists of 15 residues. CDR3 residues: CASSSDGEYQETQYF.

The chain links TRBV12-3 or TRBV12-4 to TRBJ1-1; checking the TCRdb D call of TRBD1 is not possible without DNA. The CDR3 length is 14 residues. The CDR3 protein is CASSLGTGVTEAFF.

The chain has TRBV28 and TRBJ2-7; TCRdb gives TRBD1 as the D gene, but with no DNA this cannot be confirmed. The germline CDR1 and CDR2 sequences are MDHEN and SYDVKM. CDR3 length: 15 amino acids. The CDR3: CASSSHGTGDYEQYF.

The rearrangement uses TRBV7-3 and TRBJ2-1; the D call of TRBD2 rests on TCRdb alone, since no DNA is present to check it. The germline V gene has CDR1 SGHTA and CDR2 FQGTGA. This CDR3 has 13 amino acids. CDR3 amino acids: CASSFGGRSEQFF.

This sequence joins TRBV7-3 and TRBJ2-1. Germline lookup yields CDR1 SGHTA and CDR2 FQGTGA. This CDR3 comprises 13 residues. CDR3 protein: CASSLTFSNEQFF.

The V gene is TRBV20-1, the J gene TRBJ2-7; TCRdb calls TRBD2, which cannot be checked without DNA. The CDR3 has 13 residues. Looked up from germline, CDR1 is DFQATT and CDR2 is SNEGSKA (reference sequence). The CDR3 sequence: CSAKGLVSHEQYF.

The gene calls are TRBV7-3 and TRBJ2-1; TCRdb reports TRBD1, a call that lacks DNA to check it against. Germline CDR1 SGHTA, CDR2 FQGTGA. The CDR3 has 16 amino acids. The CDR3 spells CASSLTGGTAYNEQFF.

The chain carries TRBV28 and TRBJ2-1. Germline CDR1 MDHEN, CDR2 SYDVKM. The CDR3 is made up of 15 amino acids. CDR3 in amino acids: CASTASGQPYNEQFF.

The chain combines TRBV6-8 with TRBJ2-1; TCRdb's D gene call, TRBD1, goes unchecked for lack of DNA. Per germline, CDR1 MNHGY and CDR2 SAAAGT. The CDR3 length is 17 residues. CDR3 in amino acids: CASIKNRLWGRYNEQFF.

V usage is TRBV4-3 and J usage is TRBJ2-1; the D gene TCRdb calls, TRBD2, cannot be checked with no DNA. The CDR3 has 15 residues. Germline V lookup: CDR1 LGHNA, CDR2 YSLEER. CDR3: CASSHSGGSHNEQFF.

The gene calls are TRBV9 and TRBJ2-7; with no DNA, the TCRdb D assignment of TRBD1 cannot be verified. The CDR3 covers 15 residues. The germline gives CDR1 SGDLS, CDR2 YYNGEE. The CDR3 spells CASSVSPDTIYEQYF.

This rearrangement joins TRBV19 to TRBJ1-2; TCRdb designates TRBD1, a call that cannot be tested without DNA. Per the germline V gene, CDR1 is LNHDA and CDR2 is SQIVND (reference sequence). The CDR3 covers 16 residues. The chain's CDR3 is CASSPHGPRAQDGYTF.

The chain links TRBV5-1 to TRBJ1-1; TCRdb selects TRBD1, and the lack of DNA leaves this call unchecked. CDR1 and CDR2 from the germline V gene are SGHRS and YFSETQ. CDR3 length equals 15 residues. CDR3 residues: CASSPGQGGNTEAFF.

This chain uses TRBV29-1 with TRBJ2-7; TCRdb names TRBD1, which stays unverified in the absence of DNA. The CDR3 sequence is 12 residues long. CDR1 is SQVTM and CDR2 is ANQGSEA in the germline V gene. The CDR3 here is CSVQQGDYEQYF.

V gene TRBV15 combines with J gene TRBJ2-2; TCRdb's D gene call, TRBD2, goes unchecked for lack of DNA. CDR3 length: 16 amino acids. CDR1 LNHNV and CDR2 YYDKDF come from the germline V gene (reference sequence). CDR3 loop: CATSRDDGASSGELFF.